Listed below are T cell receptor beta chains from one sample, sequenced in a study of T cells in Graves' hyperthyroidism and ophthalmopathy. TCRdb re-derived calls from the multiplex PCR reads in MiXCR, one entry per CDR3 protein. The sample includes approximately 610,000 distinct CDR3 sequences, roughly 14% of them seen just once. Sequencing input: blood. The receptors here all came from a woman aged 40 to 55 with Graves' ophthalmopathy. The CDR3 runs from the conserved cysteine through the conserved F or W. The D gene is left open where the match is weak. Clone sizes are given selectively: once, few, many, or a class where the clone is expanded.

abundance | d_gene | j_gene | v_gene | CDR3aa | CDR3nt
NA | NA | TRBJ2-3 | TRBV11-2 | CASSPRRGSADTQYF | TGTGCCAGCAGCCCCCGACGGGGGAGTGCAGATACGCAGTATTTT
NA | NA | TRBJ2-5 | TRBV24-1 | CATSAIHLGLGKETQYF | TGTGCCACCAGTGCGATACACCTTGGGCTGGGGAAAGAGACCCAGTACTTC
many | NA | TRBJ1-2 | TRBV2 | CASSEQTTLTNYGYTF | TGTGCCAGCAGTGAACAGACCACCTTAACTAACTATGGCTACACCTTC
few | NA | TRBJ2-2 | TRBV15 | CATSRDGQSNTGELFF | TGTGCCACCAGCAGAGATGGTCAGTCGAACACCGGGGAGCTGTTTTTT
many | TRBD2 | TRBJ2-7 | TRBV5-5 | CASSFGGGIDEQYF | TGTGCCAGCAGCTTCGGGGGAGGGATCGACGAGCAGTACTTC
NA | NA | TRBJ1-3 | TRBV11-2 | CASSYREDTIYF | TGTGCCAGCAGCTACAGGGAGGACACCATATATTTT
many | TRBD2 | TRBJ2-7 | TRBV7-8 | CASRPWAGAEQYF | TGTGCCAGCAGGCCGTGGGCGGGAGCGGAGCAGTACTTC
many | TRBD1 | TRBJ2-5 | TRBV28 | CASRRDRDETQYF | TGTGCCAGCAGACGGGACAGGGACGAGACCCAGTACTTC
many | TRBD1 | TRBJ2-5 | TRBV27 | CASSLFYRGQETQYF | TGTGCCAGCAGTTTATTTTACAGGGGCCAAGAGACCCAGTACTTC
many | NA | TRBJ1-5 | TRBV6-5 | CASSQDDRDPRGQPQHF | TGTGCCAGCAGCCAAGACGACCGGGACCCTCGAGGGCAGCCCCAGCATTTT
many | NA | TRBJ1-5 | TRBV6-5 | CASSYSPGEQPQHF | TGTGCCAGCAGTTACTCTCCCGGGGAACAGCCCCAGCATTTT
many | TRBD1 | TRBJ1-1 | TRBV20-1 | CSARDGTADTEAFF | TGCAGTGCTAGAGACGGGACAGCGGACACTGAAGCTTTCTTT
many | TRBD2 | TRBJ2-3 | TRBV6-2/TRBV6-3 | CASTLRLAGRTDTQYF | TGTGCCAGCACCCTACGACTAGCGGGCCGCACAGATACGCAGTATTTT
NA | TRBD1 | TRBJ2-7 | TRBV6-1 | CASSGGTGGGYEQYF | TGTGCCAGCAGTGGGGGGACAGGTGGAGGCTACGAGCAGTACTTC
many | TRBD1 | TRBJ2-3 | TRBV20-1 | CSAPATGGTDTQYF | TGCAGTGCTCCAGCGACAGGGGGAACAGATACGCAGTATTTT
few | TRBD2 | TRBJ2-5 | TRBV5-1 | CASAVLAGGRETQYF | TGCGCCAGCGCCGTACTAGCGGGAGGGCGGGAGACCCAGTACTTC
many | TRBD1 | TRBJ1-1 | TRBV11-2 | CASSPGDRGRNTEAFF | TGTGCCAGCAGCCCGGGGGACAGGGGTCGGAACACTGAAGCTTTCTTT
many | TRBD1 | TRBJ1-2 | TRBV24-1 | CATSEPDRLYGYTF | TGTGCCACCAGTGAACCGGACAGGCTCTATGGCTACACCTTC
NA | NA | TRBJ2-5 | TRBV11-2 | CASTPENQETQYF | TGTGCCAGCACCCCCGAGAACCAAGAGACCCAGTACTTC